These T cell receptor beta chains were read from a single sample in a study of lymphopenia after photon versus proton radiotherapy. Only in-frame clones appear in the TCRdb table, and some are missing; sequencing was by immunoSEQ multiplex PCR. The data show around 17,000 clones, about 79% seen once. Material: peripheral blood, obtained from a patient treated with proton-based radiotherapy. The receptors come from an older man with pancreatic cancer. CDR3s include the opening cysteine and the closing phenylalanine or tryptophan. Fields, in order: CDR3 protein, CDR3 DNA, V gene, J gene, D gene, clone size. The D gene is left open where the match is weak. Size is stated for part of the rows, as once, few or many counts, or as a class when the clone is expanded.

CDR3aa: CASSAGDRGHMVNSPLHF
CDR3nt: TGTGCCAGCAGTGCTGGGGACAGGGGGCATATGGTTAATTCACCCCTCCACTTT
v_gene: TRBV2
j_gene: TRBJ1-6
d_gene: TRBD1
abundance: -

CDR3aa: CASSSAIAGGTGELFF
CDR3nt: TGTGCCAGCAGCTCCGCGATTGCGGGGGGCACCGGGGAGCTGTTTTTT
v_gene: TRBV7-6
j_gene: TRBJ2-2
d_gene: TRBD2
abundance: -

CDR3aa: CASSLGQGEETQYF
CDR3nt: TGTGCCAGCAGCTTAGGACAGGGGGAAGAGACCCAGTACTTC
v_gene: TRBV7-8
j_gene: TRBJ2-5
d_gene: TRBD1
abundance: -

CDR3aa: CASSIADEQYF
CDR3nt: TGTGCCAGTAGTATAGCGGACGAGCAGTACTTC
v_gene: TRBV19
j_gene: TRBJ2-7
d_gene: -
abundance: -

CDR3aa: CASSIGNRGNTEAFF
CDR3nt: TGTGCCAGTAGTATAGGGAACAGGGGGAACACTGAAGCTTTCTTT
v_gene: TRBV19
j_gene: TRBJ1-1
d_gene: TRBD1
abundance: -

CDR3aa: CASGFFRRGLNTEAFF
CDR3nt: TGTGCTAGTGGTTTTTTCCGGCGGGGTCTGAACACTGAAGCTTTCTTT
v_gene: TRBV12-5
j_gene: TRBJ1-1
d_gene: -
abundance: -

CDR3aa: CASSLNGNSNQPQHF
CDR3nt: TGTGCCAGCAGTTTAAACGGAAATAGCAATCAGCCCCAGCATTTT
v_gene: TRBV27
j_gene: TRBJ1-5
d_gene: -
abundance: -

CDR3aa: CASNPGTLLYNEQFF
CDR3nt: TGCGCCAGCAACCCCGGGACTCTTCTCTACAATGAGCAGTTCTTC
v_gene: TRBV5-1
j_gene: TRBJ2-1
d_gene: -
abundance: -

CDR3aa: CASSRGQGAYEQYF
CDR3nt: TGTGCCAGCAGCCGAGGACAGGGGGCCTACGAGCAGTACTTC
v_gene: TRBV6-6
j_gene: TRBJ2-7
d_gene: TRBD1
abundance: once

CDR3aa: CASSSTFREAFF
CDR3nt: TGTGCCAGCAGTTCGACATTCCGTGAAGCTTTCTTT
v_gene: TRBV28
j_gene: TRBJ1-1
d_gene: -
abundance: -

CDR3aa: CATSRGQGISYEQYF
CDR3nt: TGTGCCACCAGCAGAGGACAGGGTATTTCCTACGAGCAGTACTTC
v_gene: TRBV15
j_gene: TRBJ2-7
d_gene: TRBD1
abundance: -

CDR3aa: CASSPSTGTLNTEAFF
CDR3nt: TGTGCCAGCAGTCCCTCTACAGGGACACTGAACACTGAAGCTTTCTTT
v_gene: TRBV2
j_gene: TRBJ1-1
d_gene: -
abundance: -

CDR3aa: CASRRDRGTEKLFF
CDR3nt: TGCGCCAGCAGGCGGGACAGGGGCACTGAAAAACTGTTTTTT
v_gene: TRBV5-1
j_gene: TRBJ1-4
d_gene: TRBD1
abundance: -

CDR3aa: CASRRYRDTGELFF
CDR3nt: TGTGCCAGCAGGAGGTACAGGGACACCGGGGAGCTGTTTTTT
v_gene: TRBV2
j_gene: TRBJ2-2
d_gene: -
abundance: -

CDR3aa: CASTDRALRSTEAFF
CDR3nt: TGTGCCAGTACGGATAGGGCCCTCCGCAGCACTGAAGCTTTCTTT
v_gene: TRBV11-1
j_gene: TRBJ1-1
d_gene: -
abundance: -

CDR3aa: CASATFEGAKQPQHF
CDR3nt: TGTGCTAGTGCTACATTTGAGGGGGCAAAGCAGCCCCAGCATTTT
v_gene: TRBV12-5
j_gene: TRBJ1-5
d_gene: TRBD1
abundance: -

CDR3aa: CASSLESGKLFF
CDR3nt: TGCGCCAGCAGCTTGGAGTCAGGGAAACTGTTTTTT
v_gene: TRBV5-1
j_gene: TRBJ1-4
d_gene: -
abundance: -

CDR3aa: CASSLGGQAYNEQFF
CDR3nt: TGTGCCAGCAGCTTGGGCGGCCAGGCCTACAATGAGCAGTTCTTC
v_gene: TRBV5-4
j_gene: TRBJ2-1
d_gene: -
abundance: -

CDR3aa: CASSISPGLAGETQYF
CDR3nt: TGTGCCAGTAGTATTTCCCCGGGACTAGCGGGAGAGACCCAGTACTTC
v_gene: TRBV19
j_gene: TRBJ2-5
d_gene: TRBD2
abundance: -

CDR3aa: CASSLGTGISAVFDEQYF
CDR3nt: TGTGCCAGCAGCTTAGGGACAGGGATCAGTGCGGTCTTTGACGAGCAGTACTTC
v_gene: TRBV11-2
j_gene: TRBJ2-7
d_gene: TRBD1
abundance: -

CDR3aa: CASSDRDRGRKETQYF
CDR3nt: TGTGCCAGCAGCGACCGGGACAGGGGGCGGAAAGAGACCCAGTACTTC
v_gene: TRBV11-1
j_gene: TRBJ2-5
d_gene: TRBD1
abundance: -

CDR3aa: CASTRDLQAHQETQYF
CDR3nt: TGTGCCAGCACCCGGGACCTGCAGGCCCACCAAGAGACCCAGTACTTC
v_gene: TRBV11-1
j_gene: TRBJ2-5
d_gene: -
abundance: -

CDR3aa: CASSESSATDTQYF
CDR3nt: TGTGCCAGTTCTGAGTCTAGTGCGACAGATACGCAGTATTTT
v_gene: TRBV19
j_gene: TRBJ2-3
d_gene: -
abundance: -

CDR3aa: CASSGVLNTEAFF
CDR3nt: TGTGCCAGCAGTGGGGTCTTGAACACTGAAGCTTTCTTT
v_gene: TRBV27
j_gene: TRBJ1-1
d_gene: -
abundance: -

CDR3aa: CAWSVRRGFTEAFF
CDR3nt: TGTGCCTGGAGTGTACGCAGAGGGTTCACTGAAGCTTTCTTT
v_gene: TRBV30
j_gene: TRBJ1-1
d_gene: -
abundance: -

CDR3aa: CASSNGRKRDNEQFF
CDR3nt: TGTGCCAGCAGTAATGGCCGGAAGAGAGACAATGAGCAGTTCTTC
v_gene: TRBV5-4
j_gene: TRBJ2-1
d_gene: -
abundance: -

CDR3aa: CAWGRVVNEQFF
CDR3nt: TGTGCCTGGGGGAGGGTGGTCAATGAGCAGTTCTTC
v_gene: TRBV30
j_gene: TRBJ2-1
d_gene: TRBD2
abundance: few

CDR3aa: CASSLAGDWDEAFF
CDR3nt: TGTGCCAGCAGCTTAGCCGGGGACTGGGATGAAGCTTTCTTT
v_gene: TRBV7-9
j_gene: TRBJ1-1
d_gene: -
abundance: -

CDR3aa: CASSLRRVNTEAFF
CDR3nt: TGTGCCAGCAGTCTTCGACGGGTGAACACTGAAGCTTTCTTT
v_gene: TRBV27
j_gene: TRBJ1-1
d_gene: -
abundance: -

CDR3aa: CASSPSSFVPFF
CDR3nt: TGTGCCAGCAGCCCGAGCTCCTTCGTGCCGTTCTTC
v_gene: TRBV7-2
j_gene: TRBJ2-1
d_gene: -
abundance: -

CDR3aa: CASRTGTPFNGYTF
CDR3nt: TGTGCCAGCCGTACAGGGACCCCCTTCAACGGCTACACCTTC
v_gene: TRBV9
j_gene: TRBJ1-2
d_gene: -
abundance: -

CDR3aa: CASSLGLGETQYF
CDR3nt: TGTGCCAGCAGCTTAGGACTTGGGGAGACCCAGTACTTC
v_gene: TRBV7-2
j_gene: TRBJ2-5
d_gene: -
abundance: -

CDR3aa: CPGATDTQYF
CDR3nt: TGTCCGGGAGCCACAGATACGCAGTATTTT
v_gene: TRBV11-3
j_gene: TRBJ2-3
d_gene: -
abundance: once

CDR3aa: CASSRHTDTQYF
CDR3nt: TGTGCCAGCAGCCGACACACAGATACGCAGTATTTT
v_gene: TRBV2
j_gene: TRBJ2-3
d_gene: -
abundance: few

CDR3aa: CASSLPSGQGTQYF
CDR3nt: TGTGCCAGCAGCTTGCCGAGTGGGCAGGGGACGCAGTATTTT
v_gene: TRBV5-5
j_gene: TRBJ2-3
d_gene: -
abundance: -

CDR3aa: CASSQEFVVTYEQYF
CDR3nt: TGCGCCAGCAGCCAAGAGTTTGTGGTAACCTACGAGCAGTACTTC
v_gene: TRBV4-1
j_gene: TRBJ2-7
d_gene: -
abundance: -

CDR3aa: CASSIVGANHQPQHF
CDR3nt: TGTGCCAGTAGTATAGTCGGAGCGAACCATCAGCCCCAGCATTTT
v_gene: TRBV19
j_gene: TRBJ1-5
d_gene: -
abundance: -

CDR3aa: CASSFAIRATEAFF
CDR3nt: TGTGCCAGCAGTTTCGCGATAAGGGCGACTGAAGCTTTCTTT
v_gene: TRBV27
j_gene: TRBJ1-1
d_gene: -
abundance: -